What follows are 20 T cell receptor beta chains derived from one specimen sequenced in a study of blood T cell repertoires in COVID-19. TCRdb's copy holds only in-frame clones and misses some; the assay was immunoSEQ multiplex PCR. The profile shows 90,000 to 120,000 clones, about three quarters of them singletons. The material sequenced was peripheral blood. These receptor sequences come from an elderly man with acute or convalescent COVID-19.

This clone was observed once. This chain uses TRBV12-3 or TRBV12-4 with TRBJ1-3; no clear D gene. V was clipped by 5 bases and J by 4 bases, with 9 bases between them. The CDR3 sequence is 13 residues long. CDR3 sequence (DNA): TGTGCCAGCAGTGCAATACAAGGAAACACCATATATTTT. Its translation is CASSAIQGNTIYF.

The V call is TRBV5-1, the J call TRBJ2-1, with TRBD2 identical over 8 bases. Germline-derived CDR1 and CDR2 are SGHRS and YFSETQ. CDR3 length: 16 residues. Trimming at V came to 0 bases and at J to 8 bases, leaving 10 bases not matched to a gene. CDR3 DNA sequence: TGCGCCAGCAGCTTGGGTTATAGCGGGACGGTCGATGAGCAGTTCTTC. It translates to CASSLGYSGTVDEQFF. Full variable domain (missing parts from reference TRBV5-1 and TRBJ2-1): KAGVTQTPRYLIKTRGQQVTLSCSPISGHRSVSWYQQTPGQGLQFLFEYFSETQRNKGNFPGRFSGRQFSNSRSEMNVSTLELGDSALYLCASSLGYSGTVDEQFFGPGTRLTVL.

This clone has only one observation. The chain combines TRBV2 with TRBJ1-5, with D possibly being TRBD1 (5 bases). Germline CDR1 reads SNHLY; CDR2 reads FYNNEI. The CDR3 runs to 13 residues. V lost 4 bases, J lost 7 bases, and 11 bases lay in between. CDR3 DNA sequence: TGTGCCAGCAGTGTCCTTCAGGGACAGCCCCAGCATTTT. Protein: CASSVLQGQPQHF.

This clone has just one count. This CDR3 reads CASSQALGGTGELFF. The CDR3 DNA reads TGCGCCAGCAGCCAAGCCCTGGGGGGGACCGGGGAGCTGTTTTTT. The V call is TRBV4-3, the J call TRBJ2-2; 7 nucleotides line up with TRBD2. The CDR3 consists of 15 residues. Germline CDR1 LGHNA, CDR2 YSLEER. V lost 1 base, J lost 5 bases, and 4 bases stayed unmatched.

There are a few counts of this clone. The rearrangement joins TRBV28 to TRBJ1-1; D is perhaps TRBD1 (5 bases). V lost 5 bases, J lost 10 bases, and 17 bases lay in between. Looked up from germline, CDR1 is MDHEN and CDR2 is SYDVKM. CDR3 size: 13 residues. The chain's CDR3 is CASSPGLSRGAFF. The DNA of the CDR3 is TGTGCCAGCAGTCCCGGTCTCTCTAGGGGAGCTTTCTTT.

The gene calls are TRBV6-2 or TRBV6-3 and TRBJ1-2, with no clear D. Germline CDR1 and CDR2: MNHEY and SVGEGT. The CDR3 is 12 amino acids. With 5 bases removed from V and 5 bases from J, the gap between germline ends came to 9 bases. CDR3 sequence: CASSDPGYGYTF. The CDR3 DNA reads TGTGCCAGCAGTGACCCGGGGTATGGCTACACCTTC.

This clone has just a few counts. The V and J genes are TRBV6-2 or TRBV6-3 and TRBJ2-1, with a weak D call TRBD2 (6 bases). This CDR3 is 12 amino acids long. The germline CDR1 and CDR2 sequences are MNHEY and SVGEGT. The V end was cut by 6 bases, the J end by 16 bases, with 19 bases between. CDR3 protein: CASSSSGSLLFF. CDR3 DNA: TGTGCCAGCAGCTCCAGCGGGTCCCTCCTCTTCTTC.

This chain connects TRBV9 to TRBJ2-2, with D possibly TRBD1 on 6 matching bases. The germline CDR1 and CDR2 sequences are SGDLS and YYNGEE. V was trimmed by 0 bases and J by 5 bases, leaving 11 bases between them. The CDR3 has 15 residues. The CDR3 here is CASSVGARGTGELFF. DNA for the CDR3: TGTGCCAGCAGCGTAGGAGCTAGGGGGACCGGGGAGCTGTTTTTT.

This clone has a handful of counts. V is TRBV19 and J is TRBJ1-1; a possible D gene is TRBD1 (6 bases). The V and J ends lost 2 bases and 4 bases respectively, with 8 bases between them. The CDR3 covers 13 residues. The germline CDR1 and CDR2 sequences are LNHDA and SQIVND (reference sequence). For the CDR3, the DNA is TGTGCCAGTAGTATAAACAGGGCCACTGAAGCTTTCTTT. It yields the protein CASSINRATEAFF. Filled out from reference TRBV19 and TRBJ1-1, the complete variable domain reads DGGITQSPKYLFRKEGQNVTLSCEQNLNHDAMYWYRQDPGQGLRLIYYSQIVNDFQKGDIAEGYSVSREKKESFPLTVTSAQKNPTAFYLCASSINRATEAFFGQGTRLTVV.

CDR3 nucleotides: TGCAGTGCTAGTTTTGGGCTTAGCACAGATACGCAGTATTTT. Protein sequence: CSASFGLSTDTQYF. The chain joins TRBV20-1 to TRBJ2-3; D is uncertain. Trimming stripped 3 bases from V and 0 bases from J, with 10 bases between. This CDR3 is 14 amino acids long. Germline V gene data show CDR1 as DFQATT and CDR2 as SNEGSKA (reference sequence).

About this clone: Other DNA sequences from this sample encode an identical CDR3 as well. This sequence joins TRBV9 and TRBJ1-3; TRBD1 matches at 7 bases. With 0 bases clipped from V and 1 base from J, the junction kept 4 bases outside the gene matches. This CDR3 has 16 amino acids. The V gene's germline CDR1 is SGDLS and CDR2 YYNGEE. The CDR3 DNA reads TGTGCCAGCAGCGTAGCTACAGGGGCTTCTGGAAACACCATATATTTT. This gives the protein CASSVATGASGNTIYF.

The rearrangement joins TRBV28 to TRBJ1-2, with D unclear. The CDR3 contains 10 residues. Germline V gives CDR1 MDHEN, CDR2 SYDVKM. The V and J ends lost 8 bases and 12 bases respectively, with 13 bases between them. CDR3 residues: CASADEGHTF. The CDR3 DNA follows: TGTGCCAGCGCAGATGAGGGCCACACCTTC.

This clone has a handful of counts. This rearrangement joins TRBV25-1 to TRBJ1-1; D gene ambiguous. From germline, CDR1 is MGHDK and CDR2 SYGVNS. The CDR3 loop spans 14 amino acids. The V end was cut by 2 bases, the J end by 7 bases, with 14 bases between. In DNA form, the CDR3 reads TGTGCCAGCAGTGAACCCAACGCGGGGATTGAAGCTTTCTTT. Encoded protein: CASSEPNAGIEAFF.

This CDR3 is CATTGQGANEQFF. DNA of the CDR3: TGTGCCACTACGGGACAGGGTGCCAATGAGCAGTTCTTC. The rearrangement links TRBV24-1 to TRBJ2-1, with TRBD1 matching 9 bases. V dropped 10 bases and J dropped 6; count of bases not matched to a gene: 6. The germline V gene encodes CDR1 KGHDR and CDR2 SFDVKD. This CDR3 spans 13 amino acids.

V and J are TRBV7-2 and TRBJ2-7; a possible D gene is TRBD1 (6 bases). The germline gives CDR1 SGHTA, CDR2 FQGNSA. Trimming cost V 4 bases and J 3 bases, with 10 bases left between them. This CDR3 has 13 amino acids. The CDR3 loop reads CASSWGPDYEQYF. CDR3 nucleotides: TGTGCCAGCAGCTGGGGGCCCGACTACGAGCAGTACTTC.

The chain uses TRBV6-5 and TRBJ2-7; TRBD1 matches at 9 bases. Germline V lookup: CDR1 MNHEY, CDR2 SVGAGI. CDR3 length equals 15 residues. J was trimmed by 3 bases and V by 4 bases; bases with no gene match: 7. CDR3 protein: CASSFSGTGIYEQYF. As DNA, the CDR3 is TGTGCCAGCAGTTTCTCCGGGACAGGGATCTACGAGCAGTACTTC.

This rearrangement joins TRBV7-9 to TRBJ2-1; TRBD1 might be the D (5 bases). The CDR3 runs to 16 residues. Germline V lookup: CDR1 SEHNR, CDR2 FQNEAQ (reference sequence). The V gene lost 4 bases and the J gene lost 8 bases, with 21 bases spanning the gap. CDR3: CASSYHPGQGRHEQFF. The CDR3 DNA reads TGTGCCAGCAGCTACCACCCCGGGCAGGGTAGGCATGAGCAGTTCTTC.

This clone turned up a few times. The chain uses TRBV11-3 and TRBJ2-7; 7 positions agree with TRBD1. With V trimmed by 5 bases and J by 3 bases, 4 bases remained unmatched. The CDR3 totals 13 residues. In germline, CDR1 is SGHNT, CDR2 YENEEA. The CDR3 region has the DNA TGTGCCAGCAGCGTTGACAGGGACTACGAGCAGTACTTC. Residues: CASSVDRDYEQYF. Full variable domain (rest looked up from reference TRBV11-3 and TRBJ2-7): EAGVVQSPRYKIIEKKQPVAFWCNPISGHNTLYWYLQNLGQGPELLIRYENEEAVDDSQLPKDRFSAERLKGVDSTLKIQPAELGDSAVYLCASSVDRDYEQYFGPGTRLTVT.

V is TRBV18 and J is TRBJ2-7, with a weak D call TRBD1 (6 bases). The CDR3 spans 15 residues. The V end lost 5 bases, the J end lost 2 bases, and 16 bases lay between the germline ends. Germline CDR1 and CDR2: KGHSH and LQKENI. CDR3 sequence: CASSSIDRIAYEQYF. The CDR3 DNA is TGTGCCAGCTCATCCATAGACAGGATAGCCTACGAGCAGTACTTC.

Only a few counts were recorded for this clone. The V call is TRBV14, the J call TRBJ2-7; 10 nucleotides line up with TRBD1. V gave up 6 bases and J gave up 7 bases; unmatched junction bases: 9. Germline V gene data show CDR1 as SGHDN and CDR2 as FVKESK. The CDR3 length is 14 residues. CDR3 sequence (DNA): TGTGCCAGCAGGCTAGCCGGGACAGGGGAAGAGCAGTACTTC. Amino acids: CASRLAGTGEEQYF.